The T cell receptor beta chain described here comes from a study of OX40 agonist ivuxolimab in advanced cancers. Study context: Patients got intravenous ivuxolimab at 0.01 to 10 mg/kg every 2 weeks. The study, taken as a whole, reports: Relative to CD4+ cells, CD8+ T cells on average had more expanded clones. Low normalized T-cell clonal expansion also characterized some of the nonresponders.

CDR3 length: 13 amino acids. CDR1 LNHNV and CDR2 YYDKDF come from the germline V gene (reference sequence). V was pared by 3 bases and J by 1 base, with 6 bases between. Libraries were prepared by immunoSEQ multiplex PCR; TCRdb keeps only in-frame clonotypes and omits some of them. The profile shows around 40,000 clones, approximately 86% of them singletons. Concerning this clone: Its matching antigen is unknown.

The material sequenced was CD4+ or CD8+ T cells sorted from blood, taken in a trial of the OX40 agonist ivuxolimab. This receptor was obtained from an adult with an advanced solid tumor such as melanoma, head and neck, liver or kidney cancer. This chain joins TRBV15 and TRBJ1-1, with D perhaps matching TRBD1 (5 bases). The CDR3 loop is CATSRDKNTEAFF. CDR3 coding DNA: TGTGCCACCAGCAGGGACAAGAACACTGAAGCTTTCTTT.